The text below deals with one T cell receptor beta chain. This entry comes from a study of blood T cell repertoires in COVID-19. For the study at large: COVID-19 samples collected from the United States, Italy and Spain covered acute and convalescent phases. T cells, B-cell-depleted T cells, or PBMCs supplied cDNA or gDNA.

In the authors' methods: Counts of nucleated cells, estimated from reference gene primer amplification, were obtained. This table comes from immunoSEQ multiplex PCR, and its TCRdb copy is limited to in-frame clones, with some not included. V, J and clone size are taken as reported in that table, and D and trimming were inferred from the DNA itself. The sample carries approximately 76,000 clones, 86% recorded once. The receptor was isolated from an elderly man in a cohort sampled during active COVID-19. Sequences were obtained from peripheral blood.

CDR3 amino acids: CASSSYRGSSYNSPLHF. For the CDR3, the DNA is TGTGCCAGCAGCTCCTACAGGGGCAGCTCCTATAATTCACCCCTCCACTTT. The chain has TRBV7-2 and TRBJ1-6; 7 nucleotides align to TRBD1. V was pared by 4 bases and J by 0 bases, with 6 bases of the junction left unmatched. The CDR3 contains 17 residues. The V gene's germline CDR1 is SGHTA and CDR2 FQGNSA.